This T cell receptor (beta chain) was recorded in a study of blood T cell repertoires in COVID-19. Study information: Material from acute and convalescent COVID-19 was sourced from the United States, Italy and Spain. In each case, the material was cDNA or gDNA derived from T cells, B-cell-depleted T cells, or PBMCs.

V was trimmed by 4 bases and J by 9 bases, leaving 14 bases between them. This CDR3 is built from 13 residues. Germline V lookup: CDR1 SGHRS, CDR2 YFSETQ. The table came from immunoSEQ multiplex PCR; TCRdb's copy has only in-frame clones and leaves some out. The table shows some 300,000 clones, with approximately 90% occurring only once. This clone has a handful of counts. The sample consisted of peripheral blood. The clonotype comes from a woman aged 50 to 65 with COVID-19, enrolled during active disease. V and J are TRBV5-1 and TRBJ2-1; no clear D. The CDR3 DNA reads TGCGCCAGCAGCGTAGTAGCCTCCGGTGAGCAGTTCTTC. Translated, it gives CASSVVASGEQFF.